Following are 18 T cell receptor beta chains from one sample sequenced in a study of CXCR3-negative and CXCR3-positive naive CD8 T cells. 5' RACE with UMI labels generated the TRB cDNA libraries. After re-calling the 5' RACE reads, TCRdb lists one entry per CDR3 protein, DNA absent. The sample shows 69,000 or so distinct CDR3 sequences, and approximately 1.5% sits with its ten largest clones. The sequencing input was naive CXCR3- CD8+ T cells from blood. The subset is: CD45RO-CCR7+CD27+CD95- naive CD8+ T cells lacking CXCR3 (TNR3-). These TCRs come from a human donor in good health. Some clones in this sample may be carry-over from other donors' samples.

The chain has TRBV11-2 and TRBJ2-2; as DNA is missing, the TRBD1 call by TCRdb cannot be tested. CDR1 is SGHAT, CDR2 FQNNGV, per germline. This CDR3 has 14 amino acids. CDR3 in amino acids: CASSSPPGPGELFF.

The chain employs TRBV27 and TRBJ1-1. This CDR3 has 11 amino acids. The germline V gene has CDR1 MNHEY and CDR2 SMNVEV (reference sequence). This CDR3 is CASRESTEAFF.

The genes are TRBV13 and TRBJ2-5; without DNA, the TCRdb call of TRBD1 cannot be checked. From germline, CDR1 is PRHDT and CDR2 FYEKMQ (reference sequence). The CDR3 runs to 14 residues. This CDR3 reads CASMVAGIMKTQYF. Drawing the rest from reference TRBV13 and TRBJ2-5, the complete variable domain is AAGVIQSPRHLIKEKRETATLKCYPIPRHDTVYWYQQGPGQDPQFLISFYEKMQSDKGSIPDRFSAQQFSDYHSELNMSSLELGDSALYFCASMVAGIMKTQYFGPGTRLLVL.

This chain joins TRBV6-6 and TRBJ1-2. Looked up from germline, CDR1 is MNHNY and CDR2 is SVGAGI (reference sequence). The CDR3 has 12 residues. CDR3 protein: CASSSIYYGYTF.

The chain uses TRBV18 and TRBJ2-2; no DNA is available, so the TRBD1 call from TCRdb remains unchecked. The CDR3 length is 13 residues. Per the germline V gene, CDR1 is KGHSH and CDR2 is LQKENI. This chain's CDR3 is CASSNRVTGELFF.

CDR3 amino acids: CASSPSGLAANEQFF. This sequence joins TRBV28 and TRBJ2-1; TCRdb designates TRBD2, a call that cannot be tested without DNA. The CDR3 is 15 amino acids. Germline values: CDR1 MDHEN, CDR2 SYDVKM. The whole variable domain, filled in from reference TRBV28 and TRBJ2-1, reads DVKVTQSSRYLVKRTGEKVFLECVQDMDHENMFWYRQDPGLGLRLIYFSYDVKMKEKGDIPEGYSVSREKKERFSLILESASTNQTSMYLCASSPSGLAANEQFFGPGTRLTVL.

This rearrangement joins TRBV20-1 to TRBJ2-1. Germline-derived CDR1 and CDR2 are DFQATT and SNEGSKA (reference sequence). The CDR3 covers 13 residues. CDR3 sequence reads: CSAREASFNEQFF.

The gene calls are TRBV7-2 and TRBJ2-2; the D gene TCRdb calls, TRBD2, cannot be checked with no DNA. Germline assignment: CDR1 SGHTA and CDR2 FQGNSA. The CDR3 runs 13 residues. The CDR3 region is CASSPGGPGELFF.

The chain has TRBV12-3 or TRBV12-4 and TRBJ1-1. This CDR3 region has 12 residues. CDR3 in amino acids: CASSLVAGRPFF.

This chain joins TRBV7-8 and TRBJ2-1; TCRdb calls TRBD1, which cannot be checked without DNA. This CDR3 comprises 15 residues. Germline V lookup: CDR1 SGHVS, CDR2 FQNEAQ. The chain's CDR3 is CASSIQRTGGGEQFF.

V usage is TRBV6-5 and J usage is TRBJ2-3. Germline V gene lookup returns CDR1 MNHEY and CDR2 SVGAGI. This CDR3 has 15 residues. The CDR3 is CASSYEASVMNTQYF.

The chain recombines TRBV10-3 with TRBJ1-2; the TCRdb call, TRBD1, lacks DNA for checking. Germline V gene sequence: CDR1 ENHRY, CDR2 SYGVKD. This CDR3 has 14 residues. This chain's CDR3 is CAITDVPPNYGYTF.

This chain links TRBV28 with TRBJ2-3; as DNA is missing, the TRBD1 call by TCRdb cannot be tested. The CDR3 sequence is 16 residues long. Per germline, CDR1 MDHEN and CDR2 SYDVKM. The CDR3 sequence: CASSLVGTRNTDTQYF.

This chain connects TRBV5-1 to TRBJ1-2; TCRdb reports TRBD1, a call that lacks DNA to check it against. CDR3 size: 15 residues. Germline V lookup: CDR1 SGHRS, CDR2 YFSETQ. CDR3 in amino acids: CASSLAGTGQYGYTF.

The chain has TRBV6-5 and TRBJ2-7. The CDR3 runs 13 residues. In germline, CDR1 is MNHEY, CDR2 SVGAGI. CDR3 region: CASSYGQSYEQYF.

The chain is built from TRBV5-1 and TRBJ2-3. CDR1 SGHRS and CDR2 YFSETQ come from the germline V gene. The CDR3 consists of 15 residues. The CDR3 here is CASSLGTPSTDTQYF.

The rearrangement links TRBV25-1 to TRBJ2-7; TCRdb designates TRBD1, a call that cannot be tested without DNA. The germline CDR1 and CDR2 sequences are MGHDK and SYGVNS. The CDR3 is made up of 13 amino acids. CDR3 residues: CASYGSLSVEQYF.

V and J are TRBV19 and TRBJ1-2; with no DNA, the TCRdb D assignment of TRBD1 cannot be verified. The CDR3 consists of 14 residues. Germline CDR1 reads LNHDA; CDR2 reads SQIVND (reference sequence). CDR3: CASGGDSTNYGYTF. The full variable domain, rest sourced from reference TRBV19 and TRBJ1-2, is DGGITQSPKYLFRKEGQNVTLSCEQNLNHDAMYWYRQDPGQGLRLIYYSQIVNDFQKGDIAEGYSVSREKKESFPLTVTSAQKNPTAFYLCASGGDSTNYGYTFGSGTRLTVV.